The source of this TCR beta chain is a study of regulatory T cells in long-lasting Graves disease. Time point in this sample: persistent/refractory GD, antithyroid drugs over 5 years with positive TRAb. PBMCs provided the RNA from which the TCR library was made. Combining iRepertoire HTBI primers with Arm-PCR of CDR3 regions, the authors built TCR beta libraries. Using its own MiXCR run on the multiplex PCR reads, TCRdb lists one record per CDR3 protein. The profile shows about 430,000 distinct CDR3 sequences, 20% to 25% of them singletons. The germline V gene encodes CDR1 SGHVS and CDR2 FQNEAQ. After removal of 5 bases from V and 10 bases from J, the junction contained 6 bases not matched to a gene. This CDR3 comprises 13 residues.

The V and J genes are TRBV7-8 and TRBJ2-1, with TRBD1 identical over 9 bases. The source was peripheral blood mononuclear cells (PBMCs), collected when the disease was refractory, from a patient treated with antithyroid drugs. The clonotype was recovered from a female donor with Graves disease. CDR3 sequence: CASSVGQGGEQFF. As DNA, the CDR3 is TGTGCCAGCAGCGTGGGACAGGGCGGCGAGCAGTTCTTC.